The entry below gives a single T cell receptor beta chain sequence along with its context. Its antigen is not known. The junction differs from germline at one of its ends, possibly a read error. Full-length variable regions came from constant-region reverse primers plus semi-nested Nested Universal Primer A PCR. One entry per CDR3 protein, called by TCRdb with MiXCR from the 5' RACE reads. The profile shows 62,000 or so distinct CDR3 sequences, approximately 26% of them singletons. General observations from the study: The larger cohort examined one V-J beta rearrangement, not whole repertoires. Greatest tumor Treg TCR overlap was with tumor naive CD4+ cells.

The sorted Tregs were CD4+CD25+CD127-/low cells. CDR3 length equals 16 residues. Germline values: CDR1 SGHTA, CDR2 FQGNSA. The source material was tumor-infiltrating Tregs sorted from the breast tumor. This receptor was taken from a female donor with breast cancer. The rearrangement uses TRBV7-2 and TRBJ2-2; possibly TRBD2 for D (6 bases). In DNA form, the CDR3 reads TGTGCCAGCGGCTTATTCGGCGGGATGAACACCGGGGAGCTGTCTTTT. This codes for CASGLFGGMNTGELSF.